This T cell receptor beta chain was sequenced in a study of blood T cell repertoires in COVID-19. Study in general: The study drew acute and convalescent COVID-19 samples from the United States, Italy and Spain. PBMCs, B-cell-depleted T cells, or T cells were the source of the cDNA or gDNA that made up the material.

Produced via immunoSEQ multiplex PCR; TCRdb's table is partial and in-frame only. The repertoire holds more than 300,000 clones, around 87% seen once, with over 9.5% in the top ten. Trimming took off 1 base at V and 0 bases at J, with 10 bases between the two ends. The CDR3 spans 15 residues. The germline V gene encodes CDR1 LNHNV and CDR2 YYDKDF (reference sequence). Seattle cases were enrolled at active infection and followed longitudinally. The chain carries TRBV15 and TRBJ2-7, with D tentatively TRBD1 (6 bases). Sequenced material: peripheral blood. The receptor was isolated from a woman aged 25-40 years with COVID-19, enrolled during active disease. CDR3 region: CATSRGGQVSYEQYF. In DNA form, the CDR3 reads TGTGCCACCAGCAGAGGGGGGCAGGTCTCCTACGAGCAGTACTTC.